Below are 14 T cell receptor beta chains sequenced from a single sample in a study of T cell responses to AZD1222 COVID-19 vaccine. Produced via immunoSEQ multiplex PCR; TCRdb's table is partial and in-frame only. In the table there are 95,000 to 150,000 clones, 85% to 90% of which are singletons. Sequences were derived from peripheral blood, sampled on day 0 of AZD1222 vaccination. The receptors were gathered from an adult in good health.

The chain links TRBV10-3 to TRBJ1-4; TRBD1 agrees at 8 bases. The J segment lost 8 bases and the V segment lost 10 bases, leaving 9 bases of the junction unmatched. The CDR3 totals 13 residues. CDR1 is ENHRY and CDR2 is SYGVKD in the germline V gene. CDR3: CATMDRVREKLFF. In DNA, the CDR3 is TGTGCCACGATGGACAGGGTGAGGGAAAAACTGTTTTTT.

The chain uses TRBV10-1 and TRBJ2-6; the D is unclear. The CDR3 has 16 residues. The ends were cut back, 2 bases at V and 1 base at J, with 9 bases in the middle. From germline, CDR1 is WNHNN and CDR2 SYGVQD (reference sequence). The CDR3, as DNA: TGCGCCAGCAGTGAGACGAAGGGATCTGGGGCCAACGTCCTGACTTTC. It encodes CASSETKGSGANVLTF.

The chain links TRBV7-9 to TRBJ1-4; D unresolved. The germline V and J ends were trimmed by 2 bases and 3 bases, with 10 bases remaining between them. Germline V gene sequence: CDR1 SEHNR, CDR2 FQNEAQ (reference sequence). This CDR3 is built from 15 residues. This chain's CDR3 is CASSLSSTPNEKLFF. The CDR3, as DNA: TGTGCCAGCAGCTTATCGAGTACCCCTAATGAAAAACTGTTTTTT.

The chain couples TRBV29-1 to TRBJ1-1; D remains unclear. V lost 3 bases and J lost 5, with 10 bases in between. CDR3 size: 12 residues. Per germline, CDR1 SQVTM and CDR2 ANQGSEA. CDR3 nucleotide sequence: TGCAGCGTTGACGTGGGCGGAACTGAAGCTTTCTTT. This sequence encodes CSVDVGGTEAFF.

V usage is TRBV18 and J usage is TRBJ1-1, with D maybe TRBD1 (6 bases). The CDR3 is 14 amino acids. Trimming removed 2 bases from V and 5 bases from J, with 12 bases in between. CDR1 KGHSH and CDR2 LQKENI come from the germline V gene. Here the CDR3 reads CASSPGGAGTEAFF. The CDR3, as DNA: TGTGCCAGCTCACCAGGGGGCGCTGGGACTGAAGCTTTCTTT. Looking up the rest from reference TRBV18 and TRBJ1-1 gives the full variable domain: NAGVMQNPRHLVRRRGQEARLRCSPMKGHSHVYWYRQLPEEGLKFMVYLQKENIIDESGMPKERFSAEFPKEGPSILRIQQVVRGDSAAYFCASSPGGAGTEAFFGQGTRLTVV.

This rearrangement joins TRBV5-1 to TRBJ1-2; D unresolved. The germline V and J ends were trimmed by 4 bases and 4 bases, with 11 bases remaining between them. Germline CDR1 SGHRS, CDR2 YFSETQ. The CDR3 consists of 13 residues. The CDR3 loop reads CASSLESPYGYTF. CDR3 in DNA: TGCGCCAGCAGCCTAGAGTCGCCCTATGGCTACACCTTC.

The CDR3 here is CATSAEETQYF. The CDR3, as DNA: TGTGCCACCAGCGCTGAAGAGACCCAGTACTTC. V gene TRBV15 combines with J gene TRBJ2-5; no clear D gene. The CDR3 totals 11 residues. V was cut by 5 bases and J by 3 bases, with 4 bases left in between. Germline CDR1 is LNHNV and CDR2 is YYDKDF (reference sequence).

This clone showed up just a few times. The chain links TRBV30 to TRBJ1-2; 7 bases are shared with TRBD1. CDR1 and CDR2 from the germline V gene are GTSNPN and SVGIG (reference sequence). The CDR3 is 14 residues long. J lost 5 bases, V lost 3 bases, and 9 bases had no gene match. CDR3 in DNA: TGTGCCTGGAGGAGGGGGACAGCAGATTATGGCTACACCTTC. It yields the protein CAWRRGTADYGYTF.

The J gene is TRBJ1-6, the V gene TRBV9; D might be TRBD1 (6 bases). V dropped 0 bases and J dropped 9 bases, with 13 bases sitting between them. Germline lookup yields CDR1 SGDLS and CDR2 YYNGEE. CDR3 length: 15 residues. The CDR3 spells CASSVAPGAISPLHF. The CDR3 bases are TGTGCCAGCAGCGTAGCCCCAGGGGCTATTTCACCCCTCCACTTT.

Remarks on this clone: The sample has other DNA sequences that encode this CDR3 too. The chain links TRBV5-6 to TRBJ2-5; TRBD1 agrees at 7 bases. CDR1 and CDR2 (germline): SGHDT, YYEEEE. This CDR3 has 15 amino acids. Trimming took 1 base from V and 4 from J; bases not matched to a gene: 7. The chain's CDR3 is CASSLKLAGGETQYF. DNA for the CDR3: TGTGCCAGCAGCTTGAAGCTAGCAGGGGGAGAGACCCAGTACTTC.

CDR3 amino acids: CASGTQGLGNTIYF. For the CDR3, the DNA is TGTGCCAGCGGAACTCAGGGGCTTGGAAACACCATATATTTT. The chain links TRBV5-6 to TRBJ1-3, with D possibly matching TRBD1 (6 bases). Germline V CDR1 and CDR2: SGHDT, YYEEEE. CDR3 length: 14 amino acids. Trimming removed 7 bases at V and 3 bases at J, with 14 bases between.

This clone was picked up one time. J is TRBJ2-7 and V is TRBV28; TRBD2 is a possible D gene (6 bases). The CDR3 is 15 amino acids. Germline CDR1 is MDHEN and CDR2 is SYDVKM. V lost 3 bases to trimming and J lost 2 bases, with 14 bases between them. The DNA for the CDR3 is TGTGCCAGCAGTTTGGAGGGCCGGGGTGCCTACGAGCAGTACTTC. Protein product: CASSLEGRGAYEQYF.

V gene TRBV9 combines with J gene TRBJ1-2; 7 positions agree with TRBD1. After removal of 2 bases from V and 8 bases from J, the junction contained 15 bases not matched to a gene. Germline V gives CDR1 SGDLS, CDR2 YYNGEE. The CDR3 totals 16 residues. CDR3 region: CASSVYEGRGDEGYTF. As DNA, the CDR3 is TGTGCCAGCAGCGTGTATGAAGGCAGGGGGGATGAAGGCTACACCTTC.

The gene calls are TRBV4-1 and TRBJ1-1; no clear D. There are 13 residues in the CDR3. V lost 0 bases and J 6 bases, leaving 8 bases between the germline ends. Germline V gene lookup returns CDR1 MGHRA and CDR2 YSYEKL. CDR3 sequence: CASSQDPGPEAFF. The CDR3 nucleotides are TGCGCCAGCAGCCAAGATCCGGGCCCTGAAGCTTTCTTT.